These T cell receptor beta chains were read from a single sample in a study of vaccination and CD4 T cells after COVID-19. From the PCR reads, TCRdb called clonotypes with MiXCR, one entry per CDR3 protein. The sample records some 15,000 distinct CDR3 sequences, more than 55% being singletons. Antigens of these TCRs are unknown. The sequenced sample was CD4+ T cells from blood, cultured in vitro. The receptors stem from a human donor who had recovered from COVID-19. Each CDR3 is given with its conserved first and last residue. Not all rows give a size; the values are once, few, many and, for expanded clones, a class.

clone_size	j_call	v_call	cdr3_aa
-	TRBJ2-1	TRBV20-1	CSANNLRASGGVDEQFF
-	TRBJ2-3	TRBV20-1	CSAGREDRDTQYF
-	TRBJ2-3	TRBV28	CASSLSVSRGVRDTQYF
few	TRBJ2-7	TRBV7-6	CASSSWGTSPNEQYF
-	TRBJ2-7	TRBV5-1	CASSPGDRLFYEQYF
-	TRBJ2-7	TRBV6-1	CASSPSFQGTGYEQYF
-	TRBJ2-7	TRBV20-1	CSAIDPLSSYEQYF
-	TRBJ1-2	TRBV7-2	CASTFGRDNYGYTF
-	TRBJ1-6	TRBV6-2/TRBV6-3	CASARGPRTDSPLHF
once	TRBJ2-3	TRBV11-2	CASSSLRGGQRVTQYF
medium-sized	TRBJ2-5	TRBV20-1	CSAEYGAVMETQYF
-	TRBJ2-5	TRBV6-1	CASRPPGQGAKTQYF
-	TRBJ2-5	TRBV20-1	CSARETSGSSETQYF
-	TRBJ2-1	TRBV6-1	CASSETSGWPYNEQFF
-	TRBJ2-2	TRBV27	CASSLLQGGTGELFF
-	TRBJ1-5	TRBV19	CASSGQGVGEPQHF
-	TRBJ2-5	TRBV20-1	CSASLRGAGETQYF
-	TRBJ2-1	TRBV10-3	CAIKEVGLEGEQFF
-	TRBJ2-1	TRBV20-1	CSARRPQRVSYNEQFF
-	TRBJ2-5	TRBV18	CASSHRQKETQYF
-	TRBJ1-2	TRBV7-3	CEVREGYGYTF
few	TRBJ2-3	TRBV20-1	CSDMDLDSTDTQYF